This T cell receptor (beta chain) was captured by sequencing in a study of vaccination effects on CD4 cells after COVID-19. The protocol was immunoSEQ multiplex PCR, while the TCRdb copy is restricted to in-frame clones and leaves out a portion. The data show 62,000 or so clones, about 80% seen once. Germline CDR1 reads SGHKS; CDR2 reads YYEKEE (reference sequence). This CDR3 has 14 amino acids. The J segment lost 0 bases and the V segment lost 3 bases, leaving 0 bases of the junction unmatched. Expansion of antigen-specific CD4+ T cells with viral peptide pools was carried out by the ViraFEST assay before sequencing. CD4+ T cells were isolated after approximately 10 days of culture. Vaccinees lacked prior SARS-CoV-2 infection and tested negative for nucleocapsid antibodies. A density of about 2 million PBMC per well was used; these cells were cultured with 10 IU/ml IL-2 and about 10 ug/ml peptides. Both day 3 and day 7 saw half the medium replaced with IL-2 medium.

Turning to this clone: The antigen is unknown.

Sequencing used CD4+ T cells from PBMCs cultured with SARS-CoV-2 spike peptides, obtained before COVID-19 vaccination. This sequence joins TRBV5-5 and TRBJ1-1; 9 bases are a match to TRBD1. The sequence came from a human donor who received a COVID-19 vaccine. CDR3 protein: CASSWDRVNTEAFF. As DNA, the CDR3 is TGTGCCAGCAGCTGGGACAGGGTGAACACTGAAGCTTTCTTT.